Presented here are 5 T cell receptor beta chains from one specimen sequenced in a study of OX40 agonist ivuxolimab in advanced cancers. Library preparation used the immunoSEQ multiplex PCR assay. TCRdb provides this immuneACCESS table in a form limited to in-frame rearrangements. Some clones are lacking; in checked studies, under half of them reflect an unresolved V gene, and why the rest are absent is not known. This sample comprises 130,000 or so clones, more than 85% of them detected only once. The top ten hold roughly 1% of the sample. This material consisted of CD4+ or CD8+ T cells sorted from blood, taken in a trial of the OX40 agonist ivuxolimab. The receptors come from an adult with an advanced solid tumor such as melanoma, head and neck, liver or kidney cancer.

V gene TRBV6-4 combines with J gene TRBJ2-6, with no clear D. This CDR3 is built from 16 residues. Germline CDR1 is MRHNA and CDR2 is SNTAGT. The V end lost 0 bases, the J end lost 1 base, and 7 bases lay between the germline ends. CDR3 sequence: CASSDSMGSGANVLTF. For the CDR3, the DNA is TGTGCCAGCAGTGACTCAATGGGGTCTGGGGCCAACGTCCTGACTTTC.

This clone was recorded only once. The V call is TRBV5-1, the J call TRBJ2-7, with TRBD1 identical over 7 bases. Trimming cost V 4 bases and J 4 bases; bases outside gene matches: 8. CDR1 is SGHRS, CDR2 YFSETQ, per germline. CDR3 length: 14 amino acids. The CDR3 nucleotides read TGCGCCAGCAGCCTGACAGGGCCCCCTTACGAGCAGTACTTC. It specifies CASSLTGPPYEQYF.

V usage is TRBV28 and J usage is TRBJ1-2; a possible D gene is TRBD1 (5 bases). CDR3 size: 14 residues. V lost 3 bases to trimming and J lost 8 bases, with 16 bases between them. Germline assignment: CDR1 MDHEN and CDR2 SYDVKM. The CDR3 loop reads CASSFGTALGGYTF. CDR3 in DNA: TGTGCCAGCAGTTTCGGGACTGCCTTGGGGGGCTACACCTTC.

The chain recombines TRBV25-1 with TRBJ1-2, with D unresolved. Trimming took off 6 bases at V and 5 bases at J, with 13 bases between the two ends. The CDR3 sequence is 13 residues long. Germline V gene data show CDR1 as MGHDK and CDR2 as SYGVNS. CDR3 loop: CASSPGLEYGYTF. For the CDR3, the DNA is TGTGCCAGCAGCCCGGGCCTAGAGTATGGCTACACCTTC.

The CDR3: CASSLAGTPQAYGYTF. The CDR3 DNA is TGTGCCAGCAGCTTAGCGGGGACCCCCCAGGCCTATGGCTACACCTTC. J is TRBJ1-2 and V is TRBV7-9; perhaps TRBD1 as D (5 bases). This CDR3 has 16 amino acids. Germline-derived CDR1 and CDR2 are SEHNR and FQNEAQ (reference sequence). Trimming cost V 0 bases and J 4 bases, with 15 bases left between them.